This T cell receptor beta chain is drawn from a study of T cell responses to AZD1222 COVID-19 vaccine. Measured with immunoSEQ multiplex PCR; TCRdb has only the in-frame clones, and not every one. The repertoire holds tens of thousands of clones, with roughly nine tenths as singletons. Deletions cut 3 bases from V and 5 bases from J, with 13 bases between. This CDR3 is 14 amino acids long. Germline values: CDR1 SGHVS, CDR2 FQNEAQ. The sample was peripheral blood, taken on day 0 of AZD1222 vaccination. The TCR sequence derives from an adult in good health. This sequence joins TRBV7-8 and TRBJ2-5; D possibly corresponds to TRBD2 (6 bases). The CDR3 loop is CASSFGGGRETQYF. The CDR3 nucleotides read TGTGCCAGCAGCTTCGGGGGTGGGCGGGAGACCCAGTACTTC.